The 6 T cell receptor beta chains presented below share a single source sample, sequenced in a study of blood T cell repertoires in COVID-19. Clones were sequenced by immunoSEQ multiplex PCR, and TCRdb holds only the in-frame ones, with some missing. The table has some 240,000 clones, approximately 89% seen once. The sequenced material came from peripheral blood. The receptors were gathered from an older woman with COVID-19, enrolled during active disease.

The chain couples TRBV28 to TRBJ1-5; a possible D gene is TRBD1 (5 bases). The CDR3 is 17 residues long. V was clipped by 4 bases and J by 1 base, with 17 bases between them. Per the germline V gene, CDR1 is MDHEN and CDR2 is SYDVKM. The DNA of the CDR3 is TGTGCCAGCAGTTCACGAACAGGAGTCGCGAGCAATCAGCCCCAGCATTTT. Translated, it gives CASSSRTGVASNQPQHF. The full variable domain, in which reference TRBV28 and TRBJ1-5 provide the parts outside the CDR3, is DVKVTQSSRYLVKRTGEKVFLECVQDMDHENMFWYRQDPGLGLRLIYFSYDVKMKEKGDIPEGYSVSREKKERFSLILESASTNQTSMYLCASSSRTGVASNQPQHFGDGTRLSIL.

The rearrangement uses TRBV5-1 and TRBJ1-1; D not certain. Trimming took off 4 bases at V and 2 bases at J, with 9 bases between the two ends. There are 13 residues in the CDR3. CDR1 and CDR2 (germline): SGHRS, YFSETQ. The CDR3 bases are TGCGCCAGCAGCGCGGGCCTTAACACTGAAGCTTTCTTT. It specifies CASSAGLNTEAFF.

The chain recombines TRBV6-5 with TRBJ1-1; D call uncertain. Trimming left V 6 bases short and J 1 base short, with 9 bases between. The CDR3 runs 13 residues. The germline gives CDR1 MNHEY, CDR2 SVGAGI. The CDR3 nucleotides are TGTGCCAGCAGCTACACACAGAACACTGAAGCTTTCTTT. Translated: CASSYTQNTEAFF.

The rearrangement uses TRBV5-1 and TRBJ2-2, with 9 bases fitting TRBD2. CDR1 SGHRS and CDR2 YFSETQ come from the germline V gene. The CDR3 runs to 16 residues. Germline trimming cut 1 base from V and 4 bases from J; bases unmatched to any gene: 5. CDR3 residues: CASSLRAGGSTGELFF. CDR3 DNA: TGCGCCAGCAGCTTGAGAGCGGGAGGTTCCACCGGGGAGCTGTTTTTT. Full variable domain (rest looked up from reference TRBV5-1 and TRBJ2-2): KAGVTQTPRYLIKTRGQQVTLSCSPISGHRSVSWYQQTPGQGLQFLFEYFSETQRNKGNFPGRFSGRQFSNSRSEMNVSTLELGDSALYLCASSLRAGGSTGELFFGEGSRLTVL.

The chain links TRBV6-4 to TRBJ1-1, with 7 bases matching TRBD1. The J segment lost 4 bases and the V segment lost 4 bases, leaving 6 bases of the junction unmatched. The germline V gene encodes CDR1 MRHNA and CDR2 SNTAGT. The CDR3 spans 14 residues. CDR3 protein: CASSVDRVSTEAFF. The CDR3 DNA follows: TGTGCCAGCAGTGTCGACAGGGTCAGCACTGAAGCTTTCTTT.

In its sample, this clone was seen a few times. V gene TRBV15 combines with J gene TRBJ2-2; D perhaps matches TRBD1 (6 bases). Trimming removed 2 bases at V and 3 bases at J, with 7 bases between. There are 14 residues in the CDR3. Per the germline V gene, CDR1 is LNHNV and CDR2 is YYDKDF (reference sequence). This CDR3 reads CATSRQGYTGELFF. CDR3 in DNA: TGTGCCACCAGCAGACAGGGGTACACCGGGGAGCTGTTTTTT.